This TCR beta chain was profiled in a study of shared clonotypes between healthy human individuals. Notes on the study in general: Only blood was sampled; tissue repertoires likely differ. Clonotypes which were not shared had lower generation probabilities than clonotypes that all four donors shared.

Deep level was the assay's run setting. This table comes from immunoSEQ multiplex PCR, and its TCRdb copy is limited to in-frame clones, with some not included. This sample has roughly 1,500,000 clones, with 95% to 99% found just once. Comments on this clone: The antigen remains unidentified.

The CDR3 covers 11 residues. With 4 bases clipped from V and 6 bases from J, the junction kept 2 bases outside the gene matches. Germline V gene data show CDR1 as DFQATT and CDR2 as SNEGSKA (reference sequence). The V call is TRBV20-1, the J call TRBJ2-5, with 7 bases identical to TRBD1. This TCR derives from a man aged 25 to 45 in good health. The sequencing sample was made of naive CD4+ T cells sorted from blood. Described subset: CD45RA+ positively selected. Written as DNA, the CDR3 is TGCAGTGCTAAGGGGGCACAGACCCAGTACTTC. Protein sequence: CSAKGAQTQYF.